The following is a T cell receptor (beta chain) sequence with its context. The data belong to a study of blood T cell repertoires in COVID-19. Turning to the study itself: The United States, Italy and Spain were the sources of the acute and convalescent COVID-19 samples.

CDR1 and CDR2 from the germline V gene are SGHNT and YYREEE (reference sequence). The CDR3 extends over 14 amino acids. The ends were cut back, 2 bases at V and 2 bases at J, with 11 bases in the middle. The Seattle patients, enrolled during active infection, were followed longitudinally. The method was immunoSEQ multiplex PCR; TCRdb's version includes in-frame clones alone and lacks a portion of them. Among about 290,000 clones listed, roughly nine tenths were seen once. This receptor was taken from a woman younger than 45 with COVID-19, enrolled during active disease. V usage is TRBV5-4 and J usage is TRBJ2-7; the D is unclear. The sample was peripheral blood. The CDR3 coding sequence is TGTGCCAGCAGCTTCCTCGCGGATCCCTACGAGCAGTACTTC. Its translation is CASSFLADPYEQYF.